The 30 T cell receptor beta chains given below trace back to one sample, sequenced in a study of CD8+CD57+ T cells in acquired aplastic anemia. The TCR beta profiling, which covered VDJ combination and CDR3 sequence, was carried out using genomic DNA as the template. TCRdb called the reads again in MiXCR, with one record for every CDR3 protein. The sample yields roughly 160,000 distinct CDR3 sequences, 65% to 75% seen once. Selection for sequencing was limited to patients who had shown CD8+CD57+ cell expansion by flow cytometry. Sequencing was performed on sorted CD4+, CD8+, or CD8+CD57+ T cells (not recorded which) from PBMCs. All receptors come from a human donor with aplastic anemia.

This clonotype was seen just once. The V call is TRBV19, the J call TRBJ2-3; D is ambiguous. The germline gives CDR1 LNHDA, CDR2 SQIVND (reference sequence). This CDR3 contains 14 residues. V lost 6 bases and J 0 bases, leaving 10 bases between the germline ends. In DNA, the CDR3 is TGTGCCAGTAGGAGTAGGGTTAGCACAGATACGCAGTATTTT. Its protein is CASRSRVSTDTQYF.

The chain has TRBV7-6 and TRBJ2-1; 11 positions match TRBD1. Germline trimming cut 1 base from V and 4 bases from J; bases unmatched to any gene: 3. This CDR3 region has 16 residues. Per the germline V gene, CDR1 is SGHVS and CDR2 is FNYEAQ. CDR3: CASSLGRDRGYNEQFF. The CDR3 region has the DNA TGTGCCAGCAGCTTAGGTCGGGACAGGGGGTACAATGAGCAGTTCTTC.

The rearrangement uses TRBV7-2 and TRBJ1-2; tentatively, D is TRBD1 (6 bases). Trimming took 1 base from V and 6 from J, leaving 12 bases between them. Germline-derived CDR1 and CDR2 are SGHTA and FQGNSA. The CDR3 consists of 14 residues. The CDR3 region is CASSLDQAGDGYTF. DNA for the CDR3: TGTGCCAGCAGCTTAGATCAGGCAGGGGATGGCTACACCTTC.

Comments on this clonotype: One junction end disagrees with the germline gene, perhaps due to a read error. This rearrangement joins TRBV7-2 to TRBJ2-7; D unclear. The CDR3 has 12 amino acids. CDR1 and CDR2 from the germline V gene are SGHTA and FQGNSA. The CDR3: CASSNPNYDQYF. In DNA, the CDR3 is TGTGCCAGCAGCAATCCGAACTACGACCAGTACTTC.

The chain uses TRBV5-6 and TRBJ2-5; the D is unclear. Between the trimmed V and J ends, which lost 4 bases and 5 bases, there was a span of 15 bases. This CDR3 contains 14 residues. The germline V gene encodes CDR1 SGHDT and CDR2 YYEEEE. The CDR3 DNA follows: TGTGCCAGCAGCCTTAGGGTTAATCGTGAGACCCAGTACTTC. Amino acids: CASSLRVNRETQYF.

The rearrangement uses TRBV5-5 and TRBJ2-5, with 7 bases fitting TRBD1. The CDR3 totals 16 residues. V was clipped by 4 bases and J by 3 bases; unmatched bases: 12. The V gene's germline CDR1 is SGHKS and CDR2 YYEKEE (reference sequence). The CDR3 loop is CASSTGTYDREETQYF. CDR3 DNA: TGTGCCAGCAGCACCGGTACCTACGACAGGGAAGAGACCCAGTACTTC.

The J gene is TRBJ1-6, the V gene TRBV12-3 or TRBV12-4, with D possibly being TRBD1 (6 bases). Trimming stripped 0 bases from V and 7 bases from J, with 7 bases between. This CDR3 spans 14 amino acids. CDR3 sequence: CASSLAGGNSPLHF. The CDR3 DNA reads TGTGCCAGCAGTTTAGCGGGGGGCAATTCACCCCTCCACTTT.

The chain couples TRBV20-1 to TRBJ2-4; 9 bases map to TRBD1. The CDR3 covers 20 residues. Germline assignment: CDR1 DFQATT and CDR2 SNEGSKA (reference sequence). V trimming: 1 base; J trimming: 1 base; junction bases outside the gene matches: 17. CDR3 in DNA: TGCAGTGCTAGAGCCCTGGGGGACAGGGAGGGGGCTTTGGCCAAAAACATTCAGTACTTC. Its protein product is CSARALGDREGALAKNIQYF.

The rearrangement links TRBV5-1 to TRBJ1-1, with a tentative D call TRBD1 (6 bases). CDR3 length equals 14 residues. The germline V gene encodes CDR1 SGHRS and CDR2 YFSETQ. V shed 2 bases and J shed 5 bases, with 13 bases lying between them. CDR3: CASSLTGLGTEAFF. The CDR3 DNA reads TGCGCCAGCAGCTTAACAGGGTTGGGGACTGAAGCTTTCTTT.

The CDR3 spells CSVEWVQVGADTQYF. The CDR3 nucleotides read TGCAGCGTTGAATGGGTCCAAGTGGGGGCAGATACGCAGTATTTT. The rearrangement joins TRBV29-1 to TRBJ2-3, with D perhaps matching TRBD1 or TRBD2 (5 bases each). CDR3 size: 15 residues. Trimming cost V 2 bases and J 4 bases, with 16 bases left between them. Germline lookup yields CDR1 SQVTM and CDR2 ANQGSEA.

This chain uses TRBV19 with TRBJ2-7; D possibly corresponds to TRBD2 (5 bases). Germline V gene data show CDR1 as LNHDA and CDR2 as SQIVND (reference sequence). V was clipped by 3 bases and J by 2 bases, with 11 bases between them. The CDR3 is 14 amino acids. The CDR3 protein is CASSMSGTTYEQYF. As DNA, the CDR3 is TGTGCCAGTAGTATGTCGGGAACTACCTACGAGCAGTACTTC.

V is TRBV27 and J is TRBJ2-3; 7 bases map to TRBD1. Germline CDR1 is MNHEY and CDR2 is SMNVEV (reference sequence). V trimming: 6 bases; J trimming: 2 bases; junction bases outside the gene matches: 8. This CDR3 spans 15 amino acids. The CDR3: CASRERDSVTDTQYF. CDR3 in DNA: TGTGCCAGCAGGGAGAGGGACAGCGTCACAGATACGCAGTATTTT.

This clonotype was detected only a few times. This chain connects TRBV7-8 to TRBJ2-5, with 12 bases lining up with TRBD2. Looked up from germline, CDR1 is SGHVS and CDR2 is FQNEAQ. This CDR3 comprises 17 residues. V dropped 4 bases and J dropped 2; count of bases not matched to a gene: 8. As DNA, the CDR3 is TGTGCCAGCAGCTCCCGACTAGCGGGGGTCCCTCAAGAGACCCAGTACTTC. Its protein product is CASSSRLAGVPQETQYF. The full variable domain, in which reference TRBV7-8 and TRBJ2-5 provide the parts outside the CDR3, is GAGVSQSPRYKVAKRGQDVALRCDPISGHVSLFWYQQALGQGPEFLTYFQNEAQLDKSGLPSDRFFAERPEGSVSTLKIQRTQQEDSAVYLCASSSRLAGVPQETQYFGPGTRLLVL.

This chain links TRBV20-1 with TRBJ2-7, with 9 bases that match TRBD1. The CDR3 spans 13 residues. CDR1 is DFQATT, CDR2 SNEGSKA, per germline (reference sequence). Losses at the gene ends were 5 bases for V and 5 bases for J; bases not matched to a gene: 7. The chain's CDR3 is CSAGRDRAHEQYF. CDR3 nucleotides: TGCAGTGCTGGCCGGGACAGGGCCCACGAGCAGTACTTC.

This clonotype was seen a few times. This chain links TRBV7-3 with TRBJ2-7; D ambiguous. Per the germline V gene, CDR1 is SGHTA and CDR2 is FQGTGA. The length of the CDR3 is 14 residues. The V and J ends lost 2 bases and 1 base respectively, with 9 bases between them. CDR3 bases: TGTGCCAGCAGCTTAGGTCTGATGTCCTACGAGCAGTACTTC. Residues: CASSLGLMSYEQYF.

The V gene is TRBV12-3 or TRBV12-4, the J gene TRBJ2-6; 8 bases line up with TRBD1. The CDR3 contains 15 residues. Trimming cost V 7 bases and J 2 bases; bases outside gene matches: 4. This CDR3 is CASTLDRAGANVLTF. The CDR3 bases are TGTGCCAGCACCCTGGACAGGGCTGGGGCCAACGTCCTGACTTTC.

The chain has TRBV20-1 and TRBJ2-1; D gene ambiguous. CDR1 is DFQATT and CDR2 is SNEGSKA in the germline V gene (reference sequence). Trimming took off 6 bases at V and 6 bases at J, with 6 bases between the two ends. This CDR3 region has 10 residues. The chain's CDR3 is CSAVVNEQFF. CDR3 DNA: TGCAGTGCGGTCGTCAATGAGCAGTTCTTC.

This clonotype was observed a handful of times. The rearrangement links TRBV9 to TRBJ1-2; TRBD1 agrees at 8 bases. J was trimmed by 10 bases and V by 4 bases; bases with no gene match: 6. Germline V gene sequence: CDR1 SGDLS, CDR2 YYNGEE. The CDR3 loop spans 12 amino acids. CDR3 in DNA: TGTGCCAGCAGCTCCCAGGGGGCGGACTACACCTTC. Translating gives CASSSQGADYTF.

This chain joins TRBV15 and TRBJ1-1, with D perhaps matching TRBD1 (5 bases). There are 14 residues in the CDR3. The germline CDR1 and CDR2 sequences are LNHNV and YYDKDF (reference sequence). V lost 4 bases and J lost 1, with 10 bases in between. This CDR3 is CATSIEGRNTEAFF. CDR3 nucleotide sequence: TGTGCCACCAGCATTGAGGGGCGGAACACTGAAGCTTTCTTT.

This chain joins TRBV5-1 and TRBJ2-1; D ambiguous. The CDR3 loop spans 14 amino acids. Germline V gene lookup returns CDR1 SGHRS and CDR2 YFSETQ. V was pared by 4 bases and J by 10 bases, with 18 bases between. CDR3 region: CASSLIKGVGEQFF. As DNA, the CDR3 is TGCGCCAGCAGCCTAATCAAGGGTGTCGGGGAGCAGTTCTTC.

As DNA, the CDR3 is TGTGCCAGCAGCTTACAAAAGGGGAGAGCGGGAGGGTTGAACAATGAGCAGTTCTTC. It codes for CASSLQKGRAGGLNNEQFF. The chain links TRBV7-9 to TRBJ2-1, with TRBD2 matching 10 bases. Looked up from germline, CDR1 is SEHNR and CDR2 is FQNEAQ (reference sequence). Losses at the gene ends were 2 bases for V and 5 bases for J; bases not matched to a gene: 15. The CDR3 extends over 19 amino acids.

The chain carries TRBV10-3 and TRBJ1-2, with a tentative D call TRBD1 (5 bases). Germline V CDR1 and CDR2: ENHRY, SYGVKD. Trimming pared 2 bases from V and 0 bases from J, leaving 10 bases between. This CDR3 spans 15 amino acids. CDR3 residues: CAISEGGVTNYGYTF. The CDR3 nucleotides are TGTGCCATCAGTGAGGGGGGAGTTACTAACTATGGCTACACCTTC.

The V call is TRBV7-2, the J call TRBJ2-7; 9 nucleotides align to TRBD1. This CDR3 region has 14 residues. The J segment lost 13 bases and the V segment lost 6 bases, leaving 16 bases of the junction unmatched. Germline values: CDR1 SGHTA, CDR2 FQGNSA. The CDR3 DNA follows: TGTGCCAGCAGTTACGGGACAGGGCCAGCCGTTCCCTACTTC. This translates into CASSYGTGPAVPYF.

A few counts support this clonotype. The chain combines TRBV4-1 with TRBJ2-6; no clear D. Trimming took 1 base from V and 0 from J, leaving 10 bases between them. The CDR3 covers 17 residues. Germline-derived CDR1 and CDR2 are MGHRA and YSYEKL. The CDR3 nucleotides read TGCGCCAGCAGCCAAGGCTCAGTTTACTCTGGGGCCAACGTCCTGACTTTC. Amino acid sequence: CASSQGSVYSGANVLTF.

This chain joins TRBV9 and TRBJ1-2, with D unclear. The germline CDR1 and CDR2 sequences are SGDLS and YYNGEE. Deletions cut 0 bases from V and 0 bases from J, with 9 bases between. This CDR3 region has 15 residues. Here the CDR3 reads CASSVGDNPNYGYTF. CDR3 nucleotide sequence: TGTGCCAGCAGCGTAGGAGACAACCCTAACTATGGCTACACCTTC.

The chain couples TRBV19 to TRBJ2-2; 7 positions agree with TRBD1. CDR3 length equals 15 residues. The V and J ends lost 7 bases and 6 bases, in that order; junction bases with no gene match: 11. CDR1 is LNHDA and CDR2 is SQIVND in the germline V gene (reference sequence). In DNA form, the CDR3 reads TGTGCCAGTACACCAGACAGGGCTGGGGCCGGGGAGCTGTTTTTT. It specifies CASTPDRAGAGELFF.

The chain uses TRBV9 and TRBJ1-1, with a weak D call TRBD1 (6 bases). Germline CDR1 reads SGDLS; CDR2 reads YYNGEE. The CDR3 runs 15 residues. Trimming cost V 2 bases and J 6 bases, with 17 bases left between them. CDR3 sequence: CASSVGTGPTAEAFF. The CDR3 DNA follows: TGTGCCAGCAGCGTCGGAACAGGGCCGACGGCTGAAGCTTTCTTT.

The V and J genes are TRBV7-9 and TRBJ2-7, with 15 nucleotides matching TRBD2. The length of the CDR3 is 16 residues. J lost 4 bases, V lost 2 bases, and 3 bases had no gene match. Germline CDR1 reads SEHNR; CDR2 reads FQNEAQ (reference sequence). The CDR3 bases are TGTGCCAGCAGCTTACGGACTAGCGGGAGGGATTACGAGCAGTACTTC. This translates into CASSLRTSGRDYEQYF.

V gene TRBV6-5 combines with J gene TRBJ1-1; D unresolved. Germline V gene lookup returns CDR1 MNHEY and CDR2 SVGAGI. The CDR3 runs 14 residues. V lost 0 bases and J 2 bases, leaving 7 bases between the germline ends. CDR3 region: CASSYSTYNTEAFF. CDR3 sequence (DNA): TGTGCCAGCAGTTACTCGACATACAACACTGAAGCTTTCTTT.

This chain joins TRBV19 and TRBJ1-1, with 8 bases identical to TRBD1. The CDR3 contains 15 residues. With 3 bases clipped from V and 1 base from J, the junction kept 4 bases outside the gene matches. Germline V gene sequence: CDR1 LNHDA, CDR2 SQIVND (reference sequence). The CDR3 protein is CASSIVGQGNTEAFF. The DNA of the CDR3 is TGTGCCAGTAGTATTGTAGGACAGGGGAACACTGAAGCTTTCTTT.